This is a list of T cell receptor beta chains from one sample in a study of T cells in Graves' hyperthyroidism and ophthalmopathy. TCRdb re-analysed the multiplex PCR reads in MiXCR, keeping a single row per CDR3 protein. The sample consists of hundreds of thousands of distinct CDR3 sequences, roughly 14% of them appearing once. Sample: blood. The receptor source for this set is a woman in her thirties or forties with Graves' ophthalmopathy. CDR3s include the opening cysteine and the closing phenylalanine or tryptophan. The D gene is left open where the match is weak. Expanded clones get a size class; other rows say once, few or many, or leave the size out.

d_gene,v_gene,j_gene,abundance,CDR3aa,CDR3nt
NA,TRBV6-1,TRBJ2-7,many,CASRFQGEQYF,TGTGCCAGCAGATTTCAAGGGGAGCAGTACTTC
NA,TRBV9,TRBJ1-3,many,CASSVDGGGGNTIYF,TGTGCCAGCAGCGTAGATGGTGGGGGCGGAAACACCATATATTTT
TRBD1,TRBV6-5,TRBJ1-2,many,CASSSTGTGDNYGYTF,TGTGCCAGCAGTTCAACAGGGACAGGGGATAACTATGGCTACACCTTC
NA,TRBV5-5,TRBJ2-7,few,CASSFGANQYF,TGTGCCAGCAGCTTCGGCGCAAATCAGTACTTC
TRBD1,TRBV29-1,TRBJ1-2,many,CSVEIGQGRGGYTF,TGCAGCGTTGAAATTGGACAGGGGCGTGGTGGCTACACCTTC
NA,TRBV20-1,TRBJ2-7,many,CSARGPGRSYEQYF,TGCAGTGCTAGAGGCCCGGGACGGTCCTACGAGCAGTACTTC
NA,TRBV29-1,TRBJ2-7,many,CSCREGVDEQYF,TGCAGCTGTCGGGAAGGGGTTGACGAGCAGTACTTC
NA,TRBV11-2,TRBJ2-2,few,CASSLKGGLNTGELFF,TGTGCCAGCAGCTTAAAGGGCGGACTGAACACCGGGGAGCTGTTTTTT
NA,TRBV13,TRBJ1-1,NA,CASSPLGGEGLTEAFF,TGTGCCAGCAGCCCACTGGGGGGTGAAGGTCTCACTGAAGCTTTCTTT
TRBD1,TRBV7-2,TRBJ1-5,NA,CASSLGERTGPQHF,TGTGCCAGCAGCTTAGGAGAGAGGACAGGGCCCCAGCATTTT
NA,TRBV7-9,TRBJ1-2,many,CASSSADNYGYTF,TGTGCCAGCAGCAGTGCGGACAACTATGGCTACACCTTC
TRBD2,TRBV19,TRBJ2-4,many,CASLAGEVDIQYF,TGTGCCAGCTTAGCGGGAGAGGTTGACATTCAGTACTTC
NA,TRBV12-3/TRBV12-4,TRBJ2-1,NA,CASSLGQAPHNKQFF,TGTGCCAGCAGTTTAGGGCAAGCCCCTCACAATAAGCAGTTCTTC
TRBD1,TRBV6-5,TRBJ1-1,many,CASSYGGTGLLVRAFF,TGTGCCAGCAGTTACGGGGGGACAGGGCTCCTTGTAAGAGCTTTCTTT
NA,TRBV28,TRBJ1-2,many,CASSLSQTSLNYGYTF,TGTGCCAGCAGTTTGAGTCAGACTTCTCTTAACTATGGCTACACCTTC
TRBD2,TRBV20-1,TRBJ2-5,NA,CSASDGGRATETQYF,TGCAGTGCTAGTGACGGCGGGAGGGCCACAGAGACCCAGTACTTC
NA,TRBV28,TRBJ1-1,many,CASSLTGTAFF,TGTGCCAGCAGTTTAACAGGTACCGCTTTCTTT
TRBD1,TRBV29-1,TRBJ2-5,many,CSVEDRGQLQETQYF,TGCAGCGTTGAAGACCGGGGACAGCTGCAAGAGACCCAGTACTTC
TRBD2,TRBV30,TRBJ2-4,NA,CAWSGVGGNIQYF,TGTGCCTGGAGTGGGGTGGGGGGGAACATTCAGTACTTC